This T cell receptor (beta chain) was documented in a study of blood T cell repertoires in COVID-19. About the research overall: The origin of the acute and convalescent COVID-19 samples was the United States, Italy and Spain. PBMCs, B-cell-depleted T cells, or T cells provided the cDNA or gDNA that made up the material.

Looked up from germline, CDR1 is SGHNT and CDR2 is YYREEE (reference sequence). This CDR3 is 14 amino acids long. V lost 1 base, J lost 5 bases, and 12 bases lay in between. Original processing notes: It was from reference gene primer amplification that nucleated cell counts were estimated. TCRdb keeps only in-frame clones here, not all; method: immunoSEQ multiplex PCR. The V and J calls and clone size come from that table; D and trimming were worked out from the DNA. The repertoire holds 220,000 or so clones, with 90% to 95% as singletons. Enrollment of patients from Seattle took place during active infection, with longitudinal follow-up.

This clonotype originated in a man in his 60s with COVID-19, enrolled during active disease. The sample was peripheral blood. The chain is built from TRBV5-4 and TRBJ1-1, with D tentatively TRBD1 (6 bases). CDR3 bases: TGTGCCAGCAGCTTGAGCACAGGGAGAACTGAAGCTTTCTTT. Encoded protein: CASSLSTGRTEAFF.